The 15 T cell receptor beta chains reported below all come from one sample, sequenced in a study of regulatory T cells in long-lasting Graves disease. Construction of TCR beta libraries relied on iRepertoire HTBI primers and on Arm-PCR targeting CDR3 regions. Via MiXCR, TCRdb re-called the multiplex PCR reads, giving one row per CDR3 protein. The sample carries fewer than 450,000 distinct CDR3 sequences, about a quarter recorded once. This sample's time point: persistent/refractory GD, antithyroid drugs over 5 years with positive TRAb. TCR sequences were obtained from RNA taken from PBMCs. The sample consisted of peripheral blood mononuclear cells (PBMCs), taken when the disease was refractory, from a patient treated with antithyroid drugs. Every receptor here comes from a female donor with Graves disease.

The table lists this clonotype with many counts. This chain uses TRBV2 with TRBJ2-3; 9 bases map to TRBD1. Germline-derived CDR1 and CDR2 are SNHLY and FYNNEI. This CDR3 is 14 amino acids long. Unmatched junction bases numbered 4, after V lost 8 bases and J lost 1 base. Here the CDR3 DNA reads TGTGCCAGCGTACAGGGGGCTGGCACAGATACGCAGTATTTT. Protein sequence: CASVQGAGTDTQYF.

Many counts were recorded for this clonotype. The CDR3 region is CASRGRSPGELFF. Written as DNA, the CDR3 is TGTGCCAGCAGGGGGCGTTCTCCCGGGGAGCTGTTTTTT. The chain links TRBV2 to TRBJ2-2; D possibly corresponds to TRBD1 (5 bases). The V gene's germline CDR1 is SNHLY and CDR2 FYNNEI. V lost 6 bases and J lost 6, with 11 bases in between. The CDR3 has 13 amino acids.

The V and J genes are TRBV15 and TRBJ2-7; 9 positions match TRBD2. Germline-derived CDR1 and CDR2 are LNHNV and YYDKDF (reference sequence). The junction had 12 bases not matched to a gene; V was cut back by 4 bases and J by 2 bases. The CDR3 spans 17 residues. The CDR3 loop is CATSTDRTSASTYEQYF. The CDR3, as DNA: TGTGCCACCAGCACTGATAGGACTAGCGCTTCTACCTACGAGCAGTACTTC.

This chain uses TRBV6-5 with TRBJ2-7; D is undetermined. Trimming took 4 bases from V and 4 from J, leaving 11 bases between them. Germline CDR1 is MNHEY and CDR2 is SVGAGI. The CDR3 totals 13 residues. Written as DNA, the CDR3 is TGTGCCAGCAGTTTTATCTTGGGTTACGAGCAGTACTTC. Translated: CASSFILGYEQYF.

The V gene is TRBV5-1, the J gene TRBJ2-2; TRBD1 aligns across 8 bases. Germline V lookup: CDR1 SGHRS, CDR2 YFSETQ. The V gene end was trimmed by 1 base and the J gene end by 6 bases; junction bases not matched to a gene: 8. The CDR3 runs 16 residues. The CDR3 bases are TGCGCCAGCAGCTTGACCGCAGGGGGCGCTTCCGGGGAGCTGTTTTTT. This codes for CASSLTAGGASGELFF.

This clonotype was found many times. V is TRBV10-3 and J is TRBJ2-5; 8 bases agree with TRBD2. CDR3 length: 15 residues. J lost 4 bases, V lost 4 bases, and 8 bases had no gene match. CDR1 ENHRY and CDR2 SYGVKD come from the germline V gene. The CDR3 reads CAISGGLEGRETQYF. The CDR3, as DNA: TGTGCCATCAGTGGGGGACTAGAAGGAAGAGAGACCCAGTACTTC.

This clonotype was counted at least ten times. This chain links TRBV2 with TRBJ2-6; a weak D match, TRBD2 (5 bases). The CDR3 covers 20 residues. Trimming removed 1 base from V and 0 bases from J, with 19 bases in between. The germline gives CDR1 SNHLY, CDR2 FYNNEI. The CDR3 is CASSEEHLRTFGSGANVLTF. In nucleotides, the CDR3 is TGTGCCAGCAGTGAAGAGCACCTGAGGACTTTCGGCTCTGGGGCCAACGTCCTGACTTTC. The entire variable domain, with the rest obtained from reference TRBV2 and TRBJ2-6, is as follows: EPEVTQTPSHQVTQMGQEVILRCVPISNHLYFYWYRQILGQKVEFLVSFYNNEISEKSEIFDDQFSVERPDGSNFTLKIRSTKLEDSAMYFCASSEEHLRTFGSGANVLTFGAGSRLTVL.

This clonotype was picked up a small number of times. The chain links TRBV7-3 to TRBJ1-6; 7 bases agree with TRBD1. CDR1 is SGHTA and CDR2 is FQGTGA in the germline V gene. V dropped 0 bases and J dropped 8; count of bases not matched to a gene: 7. The CDR3 has 16 residues. The CDR3 DNA reads TGTGCCAGCAGCTTAACGGCGACAGGGCGACATTCACCCCTCCACTTT. Protein product: CASSLTATGRHSPLHF.

This clonotype was counted only a few times. The V call is TRBV19, the J call TRBJ1-5; D uncertain. V dropped 9 bases and J dropped 6 bases, with 15 bases sitting between them. Germline lookup yields CDR1 LNHDA and CDR2 SQIVND (reference sequence). CDR3 length: 13 residues. The CDR3 DNA is TGTGCCAGCCATGGTCGGAACGGTCAGCCCCAGCATTTT. Its protein product is CASHGRNGQPQHF.

Comments on this clonotype: This may be a read error, as it is one base from a much larger clone. The rearrangement joins TRBV6-5 to TRBJ2-1; D ambiguous. Germline loops: CDR1 MNHEY, CDR2 SVGAGI. CDR3 length: 16 residues. Trimming shortened V by 4 bases and J by 0 bases, and 13 bases separated the two germline ends. The chain's CDR3 is CASSSRRASSYNEQFF. The CDR3 DNA reads as TGTGCCAGCAGTTCGAGGCGCGCAAGCTCCTACAATGAGCAGTTCTTC.

V and J are TRBV11-2 and TRBJ2-7; unclear D gene. The CDR3 consists of 15 residues. V was pared by 4 bases and J by 2 bases, with 15 bases between. Germline CDR1 is SGHAT and CDR2 is FQNNGV. The DNA for the CDR3 is TGTGCCAGCAGCTCGAATATGGGGATTACCTACGAGCAGTACTTC. It yields the protein CASSSNMGITYEQYF. Full variable domain (rest looked up from reference TRBV11-2 and TRBJ2-7): EAGVAQSPRYKIIEKRQSVAFWCNPISGHATLYWYQQILGQGPKLLIQFQNNGVVDDSQLPKDRFSAERLKGVDSTLKIQPAKLEDSAVYLCASSSNMGITYEQYFGPGTRLTVT.

The chain links TRBV18 to TRBJ2-3; 7 bases align to TRBD2. V lost 6 bases, J lost 5 bases, and 14 bases stayed unmatched. Germline CDR1 and CDR2: KGHSH and LQKENI. This CDR3 has 16 amino acids. The DNA for the CDR3 is TGTGCCAGCTCCCACGCTTGGGAGGGCCTAGAAGATACGCAGTATTTT. As protein: CASSHAWEGLEDTQYF.

This CDR3 reads CASSFLARTGVYNEQFF. CDR3 sequence (DNA): TGTGCCAGCAGTTTTTTGGCCCGGACAGGGGTCTACAATGAGCAGTTCTTC. The chain is built from TRBV28 and TRBJ2-1, with TRBD1 matching 9 bases. CDR1 is MDHEN and CDR2 is SYDVKM in the germline V gene. CDR3 length equals 17 residues. Trimming cost V 3 bases and J 3 bases; bases outside gene matches: 9.

This clonotype was observed a handful of times. The chain joins TRBV9 to TRBJ1-1, with no clear D. The V end lost 4 bases, the J end lost 1 base, and 11 bases lay between the germline ends. The germline CDR1 and CDR2 sequences are SGDLS and YYNGEE. CDR3 length: 14 residues. Here the CDR3 reads CASSQLPQNTEAFF. CDR3 nucleotides: TGTGCCAGCAGCCAACTTCCCCAGAACACTGAAGCTTTCTTT.

This clonotype came up many times. The chain uses TRBV30 and TRBJ2-6; TRBD2 is a possible D gene (5 bases). The V gene's germline CDR1 is GTSNPN and CDR2 SVGIG (reference sequence). This CDR3 has 15 amino acids. V dropped 0 bases and J dropped 2 bases, with 8 bases sitting between them. The CDR3 spells CAWSVRGTGANVLTF. The CDR3 DNA follows: TGTGCCTGGAGTGTACGAGGGACTGGGGCCAACGTCCTGACTTTC.